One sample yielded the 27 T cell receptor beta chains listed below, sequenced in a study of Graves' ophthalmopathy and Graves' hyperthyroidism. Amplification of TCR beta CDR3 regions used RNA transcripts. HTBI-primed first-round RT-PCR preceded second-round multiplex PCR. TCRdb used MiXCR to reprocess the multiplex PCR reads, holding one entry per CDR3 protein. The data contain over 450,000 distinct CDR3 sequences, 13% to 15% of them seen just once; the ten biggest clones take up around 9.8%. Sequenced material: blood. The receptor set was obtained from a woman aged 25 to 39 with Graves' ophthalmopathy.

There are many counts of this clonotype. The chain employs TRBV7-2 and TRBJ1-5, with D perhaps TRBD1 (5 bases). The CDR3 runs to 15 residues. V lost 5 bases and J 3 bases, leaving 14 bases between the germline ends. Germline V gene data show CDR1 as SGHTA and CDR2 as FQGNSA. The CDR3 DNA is TGTGCCAGCAGCCCCCTGGGGGGATACAATCAGCCCCAGCATTTT. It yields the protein CASSPLGGYNQPQHF.

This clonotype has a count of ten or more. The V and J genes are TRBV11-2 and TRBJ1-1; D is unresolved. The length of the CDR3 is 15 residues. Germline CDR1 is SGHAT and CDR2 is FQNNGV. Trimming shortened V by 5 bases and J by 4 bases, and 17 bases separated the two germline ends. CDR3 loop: CASSPLIGSGTEAFF. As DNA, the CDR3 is TGTGCCAGCAGCCCCCTTATAGGCTCTGGCACTGAAGCTTTCTTT.

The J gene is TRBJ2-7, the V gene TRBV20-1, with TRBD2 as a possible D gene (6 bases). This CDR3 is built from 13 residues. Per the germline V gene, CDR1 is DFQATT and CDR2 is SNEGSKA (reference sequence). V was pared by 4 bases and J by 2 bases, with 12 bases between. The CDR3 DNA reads TGCAGTGCTAAAAGCGGAGGGGCCTACGAGCAGTACTTC. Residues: CSAKSGGAYEQYF.

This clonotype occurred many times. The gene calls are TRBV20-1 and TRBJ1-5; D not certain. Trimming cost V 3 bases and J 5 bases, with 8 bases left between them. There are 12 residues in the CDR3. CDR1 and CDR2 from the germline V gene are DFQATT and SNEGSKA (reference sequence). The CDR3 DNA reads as TGCAGTGCTAGGGGAAGGGATCAGCCCCAGCATTTT. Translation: CSARGRDQPQHF.

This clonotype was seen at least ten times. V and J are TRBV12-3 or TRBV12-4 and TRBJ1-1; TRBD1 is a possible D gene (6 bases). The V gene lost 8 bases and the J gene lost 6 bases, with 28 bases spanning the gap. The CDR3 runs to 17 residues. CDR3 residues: CASRPGGDRGAGAEAFF. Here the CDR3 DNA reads TGTGCCAGCCGACCGGGGGGGGATCGGGGGGCCGGCGCTGAAGCTTTCTTT.

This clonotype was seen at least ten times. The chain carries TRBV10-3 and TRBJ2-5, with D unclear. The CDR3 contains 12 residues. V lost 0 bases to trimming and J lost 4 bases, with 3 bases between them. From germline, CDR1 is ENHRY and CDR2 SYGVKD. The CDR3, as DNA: TGTGCCATCAGTGAGTCGCGAGAGACCCAGTACTTC. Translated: CAISESRETQYF.

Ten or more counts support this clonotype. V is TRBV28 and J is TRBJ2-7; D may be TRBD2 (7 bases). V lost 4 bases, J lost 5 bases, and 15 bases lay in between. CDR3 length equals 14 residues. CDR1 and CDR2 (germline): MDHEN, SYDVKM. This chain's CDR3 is CASSSGGALDEQYF. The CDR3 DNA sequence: TGTGCCAGCAGTTCGGGGGGCGCCCTGGACGAGCAGTACTTC. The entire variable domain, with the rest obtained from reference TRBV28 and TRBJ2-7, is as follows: DVKVTQSSRYLVKRTGEKVFLECVQDMDHENMFWYRQDPGLGLRLIYFSYDVKMKEKGDIPEGYSVSREKKERFSLILESASTNQTSMYLCASSSGGALDEQYFGPGTRLTVT.

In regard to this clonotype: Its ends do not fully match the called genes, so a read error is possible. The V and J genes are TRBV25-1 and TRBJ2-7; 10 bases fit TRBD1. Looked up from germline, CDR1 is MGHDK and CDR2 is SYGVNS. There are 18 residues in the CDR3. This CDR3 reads CAGSDRRRGGQGTWEQYF. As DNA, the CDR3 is TGTGCCGGCAGTGATAGGAGGAGAGGGGGACAGGGGACTTGGGAGCAGTACTTC.

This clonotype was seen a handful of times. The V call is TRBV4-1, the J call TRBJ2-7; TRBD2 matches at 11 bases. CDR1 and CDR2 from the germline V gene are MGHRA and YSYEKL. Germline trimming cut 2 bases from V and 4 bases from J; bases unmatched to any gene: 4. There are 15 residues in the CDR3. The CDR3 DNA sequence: TGCGCCAGCAGCCAACTCGCTAGCGGGGGGTACGAGCAGTACTTC. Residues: CASSQLASGGYEQYF.

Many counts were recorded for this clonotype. In DNA, the CDR3 is TGTGCCAGCAGTGAAGTAGTCCCCGAGGACATTCAGTACTTC. Its translation: CASSEVVPEDIQYF. The chain links TRBV6-1 to TRBJ2-4, with D unresolved. Trimming removed 1 base at V and 8 bases at J, with 12 bases between. Germline CDR1 is MNHNS and CDR2 is SASEGT. The CDR3 spans 14 residues.

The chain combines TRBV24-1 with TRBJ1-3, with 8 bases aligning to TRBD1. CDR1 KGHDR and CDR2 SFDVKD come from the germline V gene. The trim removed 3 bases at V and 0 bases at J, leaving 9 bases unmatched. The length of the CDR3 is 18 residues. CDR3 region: CATSDPRDRTSSGNTIYF. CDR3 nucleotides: TGTGCCACCAGTGATCCGCGGGACAGGACCTCCTCTGGAAACACCATATATTTT.

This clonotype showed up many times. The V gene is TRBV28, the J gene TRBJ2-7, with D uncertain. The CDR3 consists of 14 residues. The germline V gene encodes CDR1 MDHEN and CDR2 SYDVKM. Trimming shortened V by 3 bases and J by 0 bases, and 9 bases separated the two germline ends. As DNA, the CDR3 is TGTGCCAGCAGTTTGCCCCGGAGCTCCTACGAGCAGTACTTC. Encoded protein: CASSLPRSSYEQYF.

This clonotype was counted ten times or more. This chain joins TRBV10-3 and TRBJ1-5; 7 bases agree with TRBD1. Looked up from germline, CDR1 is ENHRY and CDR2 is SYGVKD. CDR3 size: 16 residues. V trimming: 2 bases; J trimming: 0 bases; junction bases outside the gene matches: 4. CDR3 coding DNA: TGTGCCATCAGTGAGGCAACAGGGGATAGCAATCAGCCCCAGCATTTT. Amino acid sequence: CAISEATGDSNQPQHF.

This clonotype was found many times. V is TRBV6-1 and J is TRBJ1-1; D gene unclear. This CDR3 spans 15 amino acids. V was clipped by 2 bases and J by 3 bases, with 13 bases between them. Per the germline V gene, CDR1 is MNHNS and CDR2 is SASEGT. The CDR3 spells CASSEIVPSYTEAFF. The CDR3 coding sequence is TGTGCCAGCAGTGAAATTGTCCCCAGCTACACTGAAGCTTTCTTT.

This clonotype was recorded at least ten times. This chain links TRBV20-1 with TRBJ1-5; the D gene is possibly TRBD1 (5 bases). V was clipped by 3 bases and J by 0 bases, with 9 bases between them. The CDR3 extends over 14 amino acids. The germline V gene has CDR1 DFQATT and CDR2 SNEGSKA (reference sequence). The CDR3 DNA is TGCAGTGCTAGCGGACACCTTAGCAATCAGCCCCAGCATTTT. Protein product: CSASGHLSNQPQHF.

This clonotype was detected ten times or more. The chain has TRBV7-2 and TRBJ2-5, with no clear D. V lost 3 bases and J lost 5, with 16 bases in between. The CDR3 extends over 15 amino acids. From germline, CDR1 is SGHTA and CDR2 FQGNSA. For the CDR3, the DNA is TGTGCCAGCAGCTTCATAACCCACCGGCGGGAGACCCAGTACTTC. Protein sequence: CASSFITHRRETQYF.

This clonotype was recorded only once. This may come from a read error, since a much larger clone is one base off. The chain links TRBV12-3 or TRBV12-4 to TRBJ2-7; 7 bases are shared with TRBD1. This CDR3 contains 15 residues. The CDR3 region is CTSSRPWDRFYEQYF. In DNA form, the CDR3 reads TGTACCAGCAGCCGCCCCTGGGACAGATTCTACGAGCAGTACTTC.

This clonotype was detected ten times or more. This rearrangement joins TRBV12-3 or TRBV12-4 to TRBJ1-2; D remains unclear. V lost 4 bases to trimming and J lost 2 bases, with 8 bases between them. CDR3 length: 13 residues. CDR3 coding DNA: TGTGCCAGCAGTTCCCTCAACAACTATGGCTACACCTTC. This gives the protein CASSSLNNYGYTF.

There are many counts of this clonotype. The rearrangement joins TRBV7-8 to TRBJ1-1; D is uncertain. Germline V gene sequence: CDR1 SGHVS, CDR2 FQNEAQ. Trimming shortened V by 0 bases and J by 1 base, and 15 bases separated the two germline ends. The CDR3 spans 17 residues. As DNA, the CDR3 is TGTGCCAGCAGCTTAGCGAGGAGTGGGAGAGAGAACACTGAAGCTTTCTTT. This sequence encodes CASSLARSGRENTEAFF.

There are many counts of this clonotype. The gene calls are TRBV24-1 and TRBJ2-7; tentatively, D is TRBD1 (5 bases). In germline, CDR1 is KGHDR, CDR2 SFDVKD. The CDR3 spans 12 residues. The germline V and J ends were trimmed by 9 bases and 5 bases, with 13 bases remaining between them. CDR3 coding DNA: TGTGCCACCCCAGGGATCAGCGACGAGCAGTACTTC. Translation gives CATPGISDEQYF.

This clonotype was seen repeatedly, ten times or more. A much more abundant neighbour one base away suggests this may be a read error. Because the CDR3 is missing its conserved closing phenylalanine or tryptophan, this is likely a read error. The CDR3 DNA reads TGTGCCAGCAGTTACTCGACAGAGAACACTGAAGCTTTCCTT. As protein: CASSYSTENTEAFL. The chain links TRBV6-5 to TRBJ1-1; D is perhaps TRBD1 (5 bases). The V and J ends lost 0 bases and 1 base respectively, with 6 bases between them. Germline V CDR1 and CDR2: MNHEY, SVGAGI. The CDR3 totals 14 residues.

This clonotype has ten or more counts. Here the CDR3 reads CASSYSGTGGTEQYF. CDR3 nucleotide sequence: TGTGCCAGCAGCTATTCCGGGACAGGGGGGACCGAGCAGTACTTC. V gene TRBV27 combines with J gene TRBJ2-7, with 11 bases identical to TRBD1. This CDR3 is built from 15 residues. Germline V gene data show CDR1 as MNHEY and CDR2 as SMNVEV (reference sequence). The junction had 10 bases not matched to a gene; V was cut back by 6 bases and J by 6 bases.

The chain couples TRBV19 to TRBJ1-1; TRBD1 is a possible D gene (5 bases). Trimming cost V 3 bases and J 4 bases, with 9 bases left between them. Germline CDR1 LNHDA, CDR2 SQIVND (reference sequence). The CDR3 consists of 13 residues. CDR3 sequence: CASSMGVGTEAFF. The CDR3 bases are TGTGCCAGTAGTATGGGGGTTGGCACTGAAGCTTTCTTT.

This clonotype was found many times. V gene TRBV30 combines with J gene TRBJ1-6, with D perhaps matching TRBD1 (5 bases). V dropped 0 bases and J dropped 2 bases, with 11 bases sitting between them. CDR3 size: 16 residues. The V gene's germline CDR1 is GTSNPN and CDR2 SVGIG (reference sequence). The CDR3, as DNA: TGTGCCTGGAGTGTACTCAGGGCGCCCTATAATTCACCCCTCCACTTT. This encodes CAWSVLRAPYNSPLHF.

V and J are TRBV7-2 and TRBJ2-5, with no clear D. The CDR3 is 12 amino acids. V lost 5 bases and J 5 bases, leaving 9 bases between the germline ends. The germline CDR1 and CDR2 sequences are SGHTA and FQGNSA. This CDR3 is CASSTRSETQYF. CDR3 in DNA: TGTGCCAGCAGCACTCGGTCGGAGACCCAGTACTTC.

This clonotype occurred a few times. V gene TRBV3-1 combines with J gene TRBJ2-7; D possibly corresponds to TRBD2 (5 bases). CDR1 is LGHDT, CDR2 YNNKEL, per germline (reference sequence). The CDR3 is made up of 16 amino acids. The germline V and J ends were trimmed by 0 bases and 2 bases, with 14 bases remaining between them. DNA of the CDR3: TGTGCCAGCAGCCAAGATCCTAGCAATAGTGCCTACGAGCAGTACTTC. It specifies CASSQDPSNSAYEQYF.

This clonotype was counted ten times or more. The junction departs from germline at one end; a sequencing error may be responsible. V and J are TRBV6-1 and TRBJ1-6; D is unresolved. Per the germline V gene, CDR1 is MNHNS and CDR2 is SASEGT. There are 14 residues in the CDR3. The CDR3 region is CASREVSDNSPLHF. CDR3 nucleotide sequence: TGTGCCAGCAGGGAAGTGTCTGACAATTCACCCCTCCACTTT.